The source of this T cell receptor (beta chain) is a study of cytomegalovirus exposure and HLA in healthy donors (dated by TCRdb to about 2017). Regarding the study in general: According to a later analysis, one platform produced both the approximately 110 validation repertoires and the 670 or so repertoires of the first cohort. The study was designed to test whether signatures of past pathogen exposure could be identified by cataloging public T cell receptors. Besides the first cohort of 666 subjects, a separate validation cohort made up of around 120 different subjects was used. To predict cytomegalovirus infection status, the study brought together high-throughput TCR immunosequencing, statistical association of individual TCRs with disease status, and machine learning.

The investigation overall reported the following: A total of 164 TCR beta chains were listed by the study as associated with cytomegalovirus. It was suggested by the authors that the approach could potentially be generalized to other disease states and immunological phenotypes. A later analysis lacked HLA typing for the validation cohort, so it scored co-occurrence in that cohort across all 110 or so repertoires. The classifier was reported to diagnose cytomegalovirus status with high specificity and sensitivity in both the original and validation cohorts. In a later analysis, TCRs clustered in the first cohort were found to also tend to co-occur in the roughly 120 validation repertoires, with around 94% of cluster scores above 0. Most TCR sequences were observed very rarely across donors, whereas some public TCRs were present in many individuals. In vitro tests confirmed that a few of the cytomegalovirus-associated TCR beta chains recognize cytomegalovirus antigens.

The donors belonged to the validation cohort of under 150 subjects, which was separate from the roughly 670-subject first cohort. As concerns this clone: This receptor's antigen is unknown. Qualities for individual bases were not recorded, and no much larger clone is one base off.

Preparation of the library involved the immunoSEQ multiplex PCR assay. As for how the authors treated the data: To diagnose cytomegalovirus status from the catalog of TCR beta chain sequences, a statistical classification framework was built. TCRdb provides this immuneACCESS table in a form limited to in-frame rearrangements. Some clones are lacking; in checked studies, under half of them reflect an unresolved V gene, and why the rest are absent is not known. The V and J calls and clone size come from that table; D and trimming were worked out from the DNA. Within this sample are about 140,000 clones, with 70% to 90% of them counted one time only. The ten biggest clones cover almost 8% of the sample. The TCR sequence derives from a woman aged 18-29 years in good health and CMV-seropositive. The sequencing input was PBMCs.

The DNA is as follows: TGCGCCAGCAGCCACGATGGACAGGGTGGGTACGAGCAGTACTTC. This sequence encodes CASSHDGQGGYEQYF. The chain links TRBV4-1 with TRBJ2-7; TRBD1 lines up with 8 middle nucleotides. Via the germline V gene, CDR1 is MGHRA and CDR2 YSYEKL. From the cysteine up to the phenylalanine, the CDR3 has a length of 15 residues. Here the CDR3 DNA is all that survives: 45 bases in frame from base 1. Ends trimmed: V by 3 bases, J by 4 bases; bases unmatched to a gene: 8.